The entry below describes one T cell receptor (beta chain). Its antigen is not identified. The data derive from a study of cytomegalovirus exposure and HLA in healthy donors. Study-level points and caveats: Later analysis demonstrated an association between a missense DCLRE1C variant and TCR beta V- and J-gene trimming. Among immune exposure information, only CMV serostatus was available.

PCR used 60 Vbeta primers and 13 Jbeta primers. Source study methods: Some 11 million of the about 80 million unique TCR beta chains counted in a later analysis were shared. Clones were sequenced by immunoSEQ multiplex PCR, and TCRdb holds only the in-frame ones, with some missing. V and J calls and clone size are given by that table; D and trimming were obtained from the DNA. The sample shows roughly 120,000 clones, approximately 76% of them seen only once. The length of the CDR3 is 12 residues. The germline gives CDR1 SQVTM, CDR2 ANQGSEA. Trimming stripped 7 bases from V and 4 bases from J, with 11 bases between.

The chain is built from TRBV29-1 and TRBJ2-1; the D gene is possibly TRBD1 (6 bases). The specimen sequenced was PBMCs. This TCR derives from a man aged 45-60 years in good health and CMV-seropositive. This CDR3 reads CSAQDRYNEQFF. DNA for the CDR3: TGCAGCGCCCAGGACAGATACAATGAGCAGTTCTTC.